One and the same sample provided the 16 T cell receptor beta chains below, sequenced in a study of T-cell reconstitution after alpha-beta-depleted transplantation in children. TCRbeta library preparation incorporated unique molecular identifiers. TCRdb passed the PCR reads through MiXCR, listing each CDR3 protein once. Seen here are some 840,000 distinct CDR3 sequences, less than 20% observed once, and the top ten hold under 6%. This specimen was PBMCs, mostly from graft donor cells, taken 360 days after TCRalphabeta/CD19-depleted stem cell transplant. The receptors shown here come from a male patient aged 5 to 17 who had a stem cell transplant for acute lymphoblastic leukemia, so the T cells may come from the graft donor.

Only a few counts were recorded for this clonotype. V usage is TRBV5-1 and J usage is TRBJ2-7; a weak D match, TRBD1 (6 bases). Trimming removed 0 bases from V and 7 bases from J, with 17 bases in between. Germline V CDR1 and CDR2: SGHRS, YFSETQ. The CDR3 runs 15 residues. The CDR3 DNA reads TGCGCCAGCAGCTTGGTGCTGGGGGCTGCAGGGGAGCAGTACTTC. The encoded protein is CASSLVLGAAGEQYF. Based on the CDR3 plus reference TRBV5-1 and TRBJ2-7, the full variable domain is KAGVTQTPRYLIKTRGQQVTLSCSPISGHRSVSWYQQTPGQGLQFLFEYFSETQRNKGNFPGRFSGRQFSNSRSEMNVSTLELGDSALYLCASSLVLGAAGEQYFGPGTRLTVT.

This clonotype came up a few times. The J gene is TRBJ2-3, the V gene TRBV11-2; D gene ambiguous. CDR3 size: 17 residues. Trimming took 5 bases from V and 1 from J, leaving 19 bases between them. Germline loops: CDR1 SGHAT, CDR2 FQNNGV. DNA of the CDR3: TGTGCCAGCAGCATCGCCGGGTTACTAAACGGCACAGATACGCAGTATTTT. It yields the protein CASSIAGLLNGTDTQYF.

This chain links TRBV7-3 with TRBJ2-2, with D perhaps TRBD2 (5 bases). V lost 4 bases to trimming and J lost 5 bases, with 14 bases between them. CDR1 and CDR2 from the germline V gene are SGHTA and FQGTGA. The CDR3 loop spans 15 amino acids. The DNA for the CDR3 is TGTGCCAGCAGCTCCAATGGACTGGCAACCGGGGAGCTGTTTTTT. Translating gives CASSSNGLATGELFF.

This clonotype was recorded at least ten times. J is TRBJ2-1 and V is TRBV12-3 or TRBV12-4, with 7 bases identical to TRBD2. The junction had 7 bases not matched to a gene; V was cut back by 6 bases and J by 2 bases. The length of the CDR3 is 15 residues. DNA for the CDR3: TGTGCCAGCAGCAAACTAGCGATGACCTACAATGAGCAGTTCTTC. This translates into CASSKLAMTYNEQFF.

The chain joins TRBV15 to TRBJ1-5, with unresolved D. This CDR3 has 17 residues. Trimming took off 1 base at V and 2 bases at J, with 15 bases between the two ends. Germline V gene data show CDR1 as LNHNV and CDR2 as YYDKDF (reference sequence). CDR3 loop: CATSRGLGSVGNQPQHF. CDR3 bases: TGTGCCACCAGCAGAGGCCTCGGTTCCGTGGGCAATCAGCCCCAGCATTTT.

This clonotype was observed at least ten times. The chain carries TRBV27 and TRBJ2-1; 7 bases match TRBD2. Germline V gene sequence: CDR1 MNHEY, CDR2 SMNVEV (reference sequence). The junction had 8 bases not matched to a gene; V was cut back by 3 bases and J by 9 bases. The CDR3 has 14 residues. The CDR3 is CASSLGREFGEQFF. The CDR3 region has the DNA TGTGCCAGCAGTTTGGGGCGGGAGTTCGGTGAGCAGTTCTTC.

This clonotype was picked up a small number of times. DNA for the CDR3: TGTGCCAGCAGTGCGCCCCAGGGCCCAGATACGCAGTATTTT. Translation: CASSAPQGPDTQYF. The gene calls are TRBV25-1 and TRBJ2-3; maybe TRBD1 (5 bases). The CDR3 spans 14 residues. V lost 4 bases and J 4 bases, leaving 12 bases between the germline ends. Germline V lookup: CDR1 MGHDK, CDR2 SYGVNS.

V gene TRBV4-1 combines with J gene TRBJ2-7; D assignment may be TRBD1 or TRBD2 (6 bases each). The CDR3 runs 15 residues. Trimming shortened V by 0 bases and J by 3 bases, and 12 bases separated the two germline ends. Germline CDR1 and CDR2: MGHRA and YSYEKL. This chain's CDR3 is CASSQDGGRFYEQYF. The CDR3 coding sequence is TGCGCCAGCAGCCAAGATGGGGGGCGCTTCTACGAGCAGTACTTC.

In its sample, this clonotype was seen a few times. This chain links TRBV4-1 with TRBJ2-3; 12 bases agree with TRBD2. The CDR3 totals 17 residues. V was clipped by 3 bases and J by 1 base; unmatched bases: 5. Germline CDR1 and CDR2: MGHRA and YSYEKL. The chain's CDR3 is CASSHRLAGVGTDTQYF. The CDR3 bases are TGCGCCAGCAGCCATAGACTAGCGGGAGTCGGCACAGATACGCAGTATTTT.

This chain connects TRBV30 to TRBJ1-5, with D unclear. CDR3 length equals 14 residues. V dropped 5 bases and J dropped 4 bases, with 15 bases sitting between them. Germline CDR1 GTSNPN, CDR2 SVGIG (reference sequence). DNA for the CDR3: TGTGCCTGGGTGGACTCTGGAGGGAATCAGCCCCAGCATTTT. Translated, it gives CAWVDSGGNQPQHF.

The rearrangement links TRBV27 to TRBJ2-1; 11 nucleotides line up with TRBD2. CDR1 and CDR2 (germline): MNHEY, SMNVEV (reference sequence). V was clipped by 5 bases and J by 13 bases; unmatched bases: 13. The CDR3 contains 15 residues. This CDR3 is CASSMGGSGRAIQFF. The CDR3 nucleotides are TGTGCCAGCAGTATGGGTGGTAGCGGGAGGGCCATCCAGTTCTTC.

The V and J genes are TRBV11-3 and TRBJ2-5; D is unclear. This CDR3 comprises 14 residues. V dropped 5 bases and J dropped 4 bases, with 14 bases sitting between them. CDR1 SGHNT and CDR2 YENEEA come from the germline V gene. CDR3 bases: TGTGCCAGCAGCCCGCTGGGGATGGGAGAGACCCAGTACTTC. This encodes CASSPLGMGETQYF.

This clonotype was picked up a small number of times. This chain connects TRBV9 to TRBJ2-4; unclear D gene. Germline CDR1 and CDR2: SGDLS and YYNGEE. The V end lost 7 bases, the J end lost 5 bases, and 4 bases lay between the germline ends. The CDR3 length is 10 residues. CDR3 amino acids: CASRENIQYF. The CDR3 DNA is TGTGCCAGCCGGGAAAACATTCAGTACTTC.

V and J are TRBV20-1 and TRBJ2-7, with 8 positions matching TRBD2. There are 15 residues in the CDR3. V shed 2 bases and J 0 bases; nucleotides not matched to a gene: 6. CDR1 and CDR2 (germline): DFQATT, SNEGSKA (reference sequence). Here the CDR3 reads CSARTYSGSSYEQYF. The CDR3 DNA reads TGCAGTGCTAGAACCTACAGCGGGAGCTCCTACGAGCAGTACTTC.

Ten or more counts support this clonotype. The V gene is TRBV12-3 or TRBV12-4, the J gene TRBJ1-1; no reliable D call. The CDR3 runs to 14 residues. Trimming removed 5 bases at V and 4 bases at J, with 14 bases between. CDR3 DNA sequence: TGTGCCAGCAGTGGGTACAGCTTGATCACTGAAGCTTTCTTT. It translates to CASSGYSLITEAFF.

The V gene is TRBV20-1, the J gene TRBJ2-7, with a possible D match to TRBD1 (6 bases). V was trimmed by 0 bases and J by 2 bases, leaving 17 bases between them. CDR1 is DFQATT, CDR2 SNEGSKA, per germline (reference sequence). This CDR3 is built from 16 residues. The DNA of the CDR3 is TGCAGTGCTAGAGATGGGGGCCGGGACGGCACCTACGAGCAGTACTTC. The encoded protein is CSARDGGRDGTYEQYF.